Listed here are 7 T cell receptor beta chains from one sample, sequenced in a study of technical replicates of blood from a few donors. Sequenced by immunoSEQ multiplex PCR; TCRdb stores in-frame clones only, minus some. Here the sample spans 84,000 or so clones, roughly 94% being singletons. The sequenced sample consisted of T cells isolated from PBMCs. The receptor source for this set is a human donor in good health.

The chain employs TRBV10-3 and TRBJ1-6; D gene uncertain. V was clipped by 8 bases and J by 6 bases, with 17 bases between them. CDR3 length: 15 residues. CDR1 ENHRY and CDR2 SYGVKD come from the germline V gene. CDR3 nucleotides: TGTGCCATCGCTACAGCGGCGAACTCTAATTCACCCCTCCACTTT. As protein: CAIATAANSNSPLHF.

The chain links TRBV5-4 to TRBJ1-5; D uncertain. Germline V gene lookup returns CDR1 SGHNT and CDR2 YYREEE (reference sequence). The germline V and J ends were trimmed by 4 bases and 5 bases, with 7 bases remaining between them. The CDR3 covers 12 residues. CDR3 bases: TGTGCCAGCAGCCTGTCCTATCAGCCCCAGCATTTT. This gives the protein CASSLSYQPQHF.

The genes are TRBV28 and TRBJ2-5; 7 nucleotides agree with TRBD1. CDR1 is MDHEN, CDR2 SYDVKM, per germline. Germline trimming cut 5 bases from V and 10 bases from J; bases unmatched to any gene: 13. The CDR3 loop spans 14 amino acids. CDR3 sequence: CASSKGGPIRDQYF. In DNA, the CDR3 is TGTGCCAGCAGTAAAGGGGGCCCCATTAGGGACCAGTACTTC.

This rearrangement joins TRBV30 to TRBJ2-7; D perhaps matches TRBD1 (6 bases). CDR1 is GTSNPN, CDR2 SVGIG, per germline (reference sequence). V was pared by 6 bases and J by 3 bases, with 18 bases between. The CDR3 is 14 amino acids. CDR3 sequence reads: CACVFRNRVYEQYF. In DNA form, the CDR3 reads TGTGCCTGCGTATTTAGGAACAGGGTCTACGAGCAGTACTTC.

The rearrangement joins TRBV9 to TRBJ2-1; D possibly corresponds to TRBD2 (5 bases). There are 13 residues in the CDR3. Trimming took off 2 bases at V and 2 bases at J, with 5 bases between the two ends. Germline CDR1 is SGDLS and CDR2 is YYNGEE. This CDR3 is CASSVGAYNEQFF. The CDR3 nucleotides read TGTGCCAGCAGCGTCGGGGCCTACAATGAGCAGTTCTTC.

J is TRBJ2-5 and V is TRBV5-4; 9 bases fit TRBD1. The V gene's germline CDR1 is SGHNT and CDR2 YYREEE (reference sequence). This CDR3 region has 14 residues. The V gene end was trimmed by 3 bases and the J gene end by 1 base; junction bases not matched to a gene: 1. CDR3: CASSWDRVQETQYF. DNA of the CDR3: TGTGCCAGCAGCTGGGACAGGGTCCAAGAGACCCAGTACTTC.

V and J are TRBV5-4 and TRBJ2-5; tentative D call: TRBD1 (6 bases). Germline values: CDR1 SGHNT, CDR2 YYREEE (reference sequence). The V and J ends lost 3 bases and 2 bases respectively, with 8 bases between them. The CDR3 has 13 residues. The CDR3 is CASSSDRQETQYF. The CDR3, as DNA: TGTGCCAGCAGCTCGGACAGACAAGAGACCCAGTACTTC.